Each of the 4 T cell receptor beta chains below was sequenced from the same sample in a study of vaccination and CD4 T cells after COVID-19. Their recognized antigens are unknown. The study sequenced cultured CD4+ T cell DNA using the Oncomine TCR Beta short-read assay. Using its own MiXCR run on the PCR reads, TCRdb lists one record per CDR3 protein. The profile shows more than 20,000 distinct CDR3 sequences, around 45% of them singletons. The treatment was: roughly ten-day PBMC culture with coronavirus spike peptide pools or control peptides (ViraFEST assay). The sample consisted of CD4+ T cells from blood, cultured in vitro. Every receptor here comes from a human donor who had recovered from COVID-19.

This clonotype was seen a handful of times. The V call is TRBV19, the J call TRBJ2-3; tentative D call: TRBD1 (6 bases). Germline loops: CDR1 LNHDA, CDR2 SQIVND (reference sequence). The CDR3 loop spans 14 amino acids. V shed 7 bases and J shed 1 base, with 12 bases lying between them. DNA of the CDR3: TGTGCCAGTATCCCCCGACAGGGCACAGATACGCAGTATTTT. Its protein is CASIPRQGTDTQYF.

The chain joins TRBV7-9 to TRBJ1-5; 7 nucleotides line up with TRBD1. This CDR3 contains 13 residues. The V gene's germline CDR1 is SEHNR and CDR2 FQNEAQ (reference sequence). V lost 5 bases and J lost 6; bases outside the gene matches: 4. The DNA for the CDR3 is TGTGCCAGCAGCCAACAGGGGACTCAGCCCCAGCATTTT. Translating gives CASSQQGTQPQHF.

The chain combines TRBV6-1 with TRBJ2-1, with 9 nucleotides matching TRBD1. CDR1 and CDR2 (germline): MNHNS, SASEGT. CDR3 size: 15 residues. V was pared by 6 bases and J by 6 bases, with 9 bases of the junction left unmatched. Here the CDR3 reads CASSRTGQGSNEQFF. CDR3 nucleotide sequence: TGTGCCAGCAGCCGAACGGGACAGGGTAGCAATGAGCAGTTCTTC.

The chain joins TRBV6-1 to TRBJ1-2, with 9 bases identical to TRBD1. The CDR3 totals 14 residues. The V gene's germline CDR1 is MNHNS and CDR2 SASEGT. J was trimmed by 3 bases and V by 1 base; bases with no gene match: 0. In nucleotides, the CDR3 is TGTGCCAGCAGTGAAGGGACAGGGGACTATGGCTACACCTTC. Translated: CASSEGTGDYGYTF.